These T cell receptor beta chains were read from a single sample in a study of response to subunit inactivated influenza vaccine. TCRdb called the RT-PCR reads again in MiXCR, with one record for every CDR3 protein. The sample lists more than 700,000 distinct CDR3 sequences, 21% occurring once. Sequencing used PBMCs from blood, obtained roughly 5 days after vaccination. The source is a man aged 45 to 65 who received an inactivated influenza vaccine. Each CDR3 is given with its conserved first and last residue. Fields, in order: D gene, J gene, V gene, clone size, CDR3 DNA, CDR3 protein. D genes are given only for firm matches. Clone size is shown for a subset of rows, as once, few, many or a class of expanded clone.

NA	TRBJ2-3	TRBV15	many	TGTGCCACCAGCAGAGATAACCCCCAGGGAGGTTATACGCAGTATTTT	CATSRDNPQGGYTQYF
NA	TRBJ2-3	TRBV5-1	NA	TGCGCCAGCAGCTTGTTTGGTCGACAGTCCACAGATACGCAGTATTTT	CASSLFGRQSTDTQYF
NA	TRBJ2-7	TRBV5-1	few	TGCGCCAGCAGCCCGGAGGGGGGGATCTACGAGCAGTACTTC	CASSPEGGIYEQYF
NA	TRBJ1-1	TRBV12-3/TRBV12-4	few	TGTGCCAGCACAAGGACGGGCACTGAAGCTTTCTTT	CASTRTGTEAFF
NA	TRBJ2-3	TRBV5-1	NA	TGCGCCAGCAGCTTGAAAGTCTCCACAGATACGCAGTATTTT	CASSLKVSTDTQYF
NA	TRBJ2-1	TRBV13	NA	TGTGCCAGCAGCTTAACTAGCTATTATGAGCAGTTCTTC	CASSLTSYYEQFF
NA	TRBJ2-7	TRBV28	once	TGTGCCAGCAGTTCCGGGGCAGCTAGAAACGAGCAGTACTTC	CASSSGAARNEQYF
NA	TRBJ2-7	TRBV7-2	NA	TGTGCCAGCAGCTTACCAGCTGGAGGTTACGAGCAGTACTTC	CASSLPAGGYEQYF
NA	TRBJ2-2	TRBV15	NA	TGTGCCACCAGCAGAGCTGCTAGCGCCGGGGAGCTGTTTTTT	CATSRAASAGELFF
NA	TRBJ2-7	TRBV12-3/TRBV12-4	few	TGTGCCAGCAGTGGGGCAGAGGAGGGGTCCTACGAGCAGTACTTC	CASSGAEEGSYEQYF
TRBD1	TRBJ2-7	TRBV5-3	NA	TGTGCCAGTTCCCGGGACAGCAACTTTAATACCTACGAGCAGTACTTC	CASSRDSNFNTYEQYF
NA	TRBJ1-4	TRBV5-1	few	TGCGCCAGCAGCTTCGAATGGGCAACTAATGAAAAACTGTTTTTT	CASSFEWATNEKLFF
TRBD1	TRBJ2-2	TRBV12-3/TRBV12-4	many	TGTGCCAGCAGTTTAAGTAGGGACAGGGGACGAACCGGGGAGCTGTTTTTT	CASSLSRDRGRTGELFF
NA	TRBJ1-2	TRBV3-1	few	TGTGCCAGCAGCCAAGATGCTACAGGGACCTATGGCTACACCTTC	CASSQDATGTYGYTF
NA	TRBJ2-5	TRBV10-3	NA	TGTGCCATCAGTGGTCGGGGGACCCTCCAAGAGACCCAGTACTTC	CAISGRGTLQETQYF
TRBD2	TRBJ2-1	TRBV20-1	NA	TGCAGTGGAAGCGGGATCATCGGTGAGCAGTTCTTC	CSGSGIIGEQFF
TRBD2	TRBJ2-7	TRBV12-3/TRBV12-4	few	TGTGCCAGCAGAACTACGGCGGGAGCCAGCTACGAGCAGTACTTC	CASRTTAGASYEQYF
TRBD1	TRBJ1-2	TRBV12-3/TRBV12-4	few	TGTGCCAGCGGTGCTCACAGGGGCGGCTACACCTTC	CASGAHRGGYTF
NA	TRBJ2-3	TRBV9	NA	TGTGCCAGCAGCGTACTTGGCGGGCCTACTAGCACAGATACGCAGTATTTT	CASSVLGGPTSTDTQYF
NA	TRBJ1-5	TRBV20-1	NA	TGCAGTGCTCTTCGCCCGTCGGGCAATCAGCCCCAGCATTTT	CSALRPSGNQPQHF
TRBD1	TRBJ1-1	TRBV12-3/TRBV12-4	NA	TGTGCCAGCGGCGGACAGGGTCCAGCTGAAGCTTTCTTT	CASGGQGPAEAFF
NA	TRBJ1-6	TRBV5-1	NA	TGCGCCAGCAGCGTACAGGGACTGTTCCTCCACTTT	CASSVQGLFLHF
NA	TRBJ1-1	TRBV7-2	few	TGTGCCAGCAGCCCCAGGTGGGGGAACACTGAAGCTTTCTTT	CASSPRWGNTEAFF
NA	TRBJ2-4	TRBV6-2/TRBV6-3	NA	TGTGCCAGCAGTCCCCTGGTCGGGGACGTAGCCAAAAACATTCAGTACTTC	CASSPLVGDVAKNIQYF
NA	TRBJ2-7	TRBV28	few	TGTGCCAGCAGTACAGGGCGGGGAGAGCAGTACTTC	CASSTGRGEQYF
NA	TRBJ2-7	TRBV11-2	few	TGTGCCAGCAGCTCGGACAGGGAGGGAACATCCTACGAGCAGTACTTC	CASSSDREGTSYEQYF
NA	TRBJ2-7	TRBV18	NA	TGTGCCAGCTCATTAGGTGGGGGGCGCGGCTCCTACGAGCAGTACTTC	CASSLGGGRGSYEQYF
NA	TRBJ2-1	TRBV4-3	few	TGCGCCAGCAGCCGCCAAGACGCGCGCAATGAGCAGTTCTTC	CASSRQDARNEQFF
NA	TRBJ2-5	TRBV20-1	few	TGCAGTGCTAGAGTCCTCGGGCCCCAAGAGACCCAGTACTTC	CSARVLGPQETQYF
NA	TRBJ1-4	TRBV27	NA	TGTGCCAGCAGTACGGGACTTGAAAAACTGTTTTTT	CASSTGLEKLFF
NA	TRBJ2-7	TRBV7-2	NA	TGTGCCAGCACCGCTAGATGGACCGTCTCCTACGAGCAGTACTTC	CASTARWTVSYEQYF
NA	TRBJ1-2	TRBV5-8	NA	TGTGCCAGCAGCTTGGGTCCAACCCTAGATGGCTACACCTTC	CASSLGPTLDGYTF
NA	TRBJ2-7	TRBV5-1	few	TGCGCCAGCAGCTTGGCCCAGACAGTCTACGAGCAGTACTTC	CASSLAQTVYEQYF
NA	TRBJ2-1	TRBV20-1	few	TGCAGTGCTAGGGACGGGATAGTCAATGAGCAGTTCTTC	CSARDGIVNEQFF
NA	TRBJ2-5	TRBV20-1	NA	TGCAGTGCAAAGAGCGACAGACACCTCGTAAGGGAGACCCAGTACTTC	CSAKSDRHLVRETQYF
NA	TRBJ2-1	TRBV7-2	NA	TGTGCCAGCAGCGCAGGTCTAAGAGGGGTCGTTGAAGAACAGTTCTTC	CASSAGLRGVVEEQFF
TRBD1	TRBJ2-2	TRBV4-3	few	TGCGCCAGCAGCCTATGGGACAGGGTTAACACCGGGGAGCTGTTTTTT	CASSLWDRVNTGELFF
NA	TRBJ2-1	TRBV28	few	TGTGCCAGCAGTTTAGCGAGCGGTCTTACTTACAATGAGCAGTTCTTC	CASSLASGLTYNEQFF
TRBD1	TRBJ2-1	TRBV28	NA	TGTGCCAGCAGTTTATCCGGGACAGGGGACAATGAGCAGTTCTTC	CASSLSGTGDNEQFF
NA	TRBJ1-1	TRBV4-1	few	TGCGCCAGCAGCCATGCAGGGAGGACTGAAGCTTTCTTT	CASSHAGRTEAFF